This TCR beta chain was recovered during a study of CD8+CD57+ T cells in acquired aplastic anemia. Findings of the study overall: In CD8+ cells, Simpson's diversity showed no significant difference between patients and controls.

Investigators profiled TCR beta VDJ and CDR3 from genomic DNA template. Each CDR3 protein is one row after TCRdb ran MiXCR on the reads. This table holds roughly 190,000 distinct CDR3 sequences, about 53% found once. A word on this clonotype: The antigen is undetermined.

Sequenced material: sorted CD4+, CD8+, or CD8+CD57+ T cells (not recorded which) from PBMCs. The TCR was taken from a human donor in good health, serving as a control.

The CDR3 here is CSVLQTGADDGYTF. The CDR3 coding sequence is TGCAGCGTTCTTCAGACAGGGGCCGATGATGGCTACACCTTC. This chain uses TRBV29-1 with TRBJ1-2, with TRBD1 matching over 8 bases. The trim removed 5 bases at V and 6 bases at J, leaving 11 bases unmatched. The V gene's germline CDR1 is SQVTM and CDR2 ANQGSEA. This CDR3 is 14 amino acids long.